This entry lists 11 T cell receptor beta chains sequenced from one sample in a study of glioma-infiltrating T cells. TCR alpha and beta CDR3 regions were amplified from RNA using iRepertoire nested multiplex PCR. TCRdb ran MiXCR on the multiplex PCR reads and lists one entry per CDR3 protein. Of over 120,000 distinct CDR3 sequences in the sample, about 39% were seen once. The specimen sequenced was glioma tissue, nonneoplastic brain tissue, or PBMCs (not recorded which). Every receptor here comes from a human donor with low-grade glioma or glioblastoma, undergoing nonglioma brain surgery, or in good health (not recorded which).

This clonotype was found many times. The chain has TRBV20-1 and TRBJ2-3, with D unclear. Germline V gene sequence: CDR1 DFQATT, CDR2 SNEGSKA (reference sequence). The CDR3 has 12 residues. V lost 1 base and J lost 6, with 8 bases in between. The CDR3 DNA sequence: TGCAGTGCTAGAGTCGGACGTGATACGCAGTATTTT. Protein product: CSARVGRDTQYF.

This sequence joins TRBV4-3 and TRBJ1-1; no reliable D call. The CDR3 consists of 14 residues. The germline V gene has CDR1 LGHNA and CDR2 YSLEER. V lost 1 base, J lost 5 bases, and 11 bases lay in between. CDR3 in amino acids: CASSQARFGTEAFF. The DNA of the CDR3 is TGCGCCAGCAGCCAAGCCCGATTTGGGACTGAAGCTTTCTTT.

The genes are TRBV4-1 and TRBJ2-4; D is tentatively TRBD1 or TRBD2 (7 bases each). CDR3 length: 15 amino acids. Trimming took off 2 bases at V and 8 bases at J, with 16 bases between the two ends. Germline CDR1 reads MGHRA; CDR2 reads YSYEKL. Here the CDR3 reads CASSQPRGGKDIQYF. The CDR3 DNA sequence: TGCGCCAGCAGCCAACCCAGGGGGGGAAAGGACATTCAGTACTTC.

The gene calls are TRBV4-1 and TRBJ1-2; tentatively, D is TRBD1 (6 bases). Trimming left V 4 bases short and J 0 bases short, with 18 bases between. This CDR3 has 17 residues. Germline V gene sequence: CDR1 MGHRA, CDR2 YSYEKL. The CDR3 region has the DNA TGCGCCAGCAGCCCTAGTATTGGGGGCACAACTAACTATGGCTACACCTTC. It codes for CASSPSIGGTTNYGYTF.

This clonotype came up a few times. The CDR3 nucleotides are TGTGCCAGCAGCTTAGCCGGGGGAGATACGCAGTATTTT. Encoded protein: CASSLAGGDTQYF. The chain couples TRBV7-6 to TRBJ2-3; TRBD2 is a possible D gene (6 bases). The CDR3 contains 13 residues. Germline CDR1 reads SGHVS; CDR2 reads FNYEAQ. The V and J ends lost 0 bases and 5 bases respectively, with 6 bases between them.

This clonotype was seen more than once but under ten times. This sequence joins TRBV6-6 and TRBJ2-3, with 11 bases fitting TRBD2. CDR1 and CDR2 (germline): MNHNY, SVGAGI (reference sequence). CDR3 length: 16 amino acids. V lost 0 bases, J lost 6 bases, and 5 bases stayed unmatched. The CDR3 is CASSYSIAGGDDTQYF. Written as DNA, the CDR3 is TGTGCCAGCAGTTACTCCATAGCGGGAGGGGACGATACGCAGTATTTT.

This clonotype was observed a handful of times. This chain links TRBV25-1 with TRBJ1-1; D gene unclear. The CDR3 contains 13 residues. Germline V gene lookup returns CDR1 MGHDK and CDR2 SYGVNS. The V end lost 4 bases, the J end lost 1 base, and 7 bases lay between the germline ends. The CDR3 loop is CASSVMTNTEAFF. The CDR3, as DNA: TGTGCCAGCAGTGTTATGACGAACACTGAAGCTTTCTTT.

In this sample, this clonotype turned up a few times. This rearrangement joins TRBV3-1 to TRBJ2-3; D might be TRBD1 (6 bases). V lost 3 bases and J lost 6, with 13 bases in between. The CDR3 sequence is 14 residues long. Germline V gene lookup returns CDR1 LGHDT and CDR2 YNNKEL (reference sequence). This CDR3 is CASSQTGQGDTQYF. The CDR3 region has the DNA TGTGCCAGCAGCCAGACAGGTCAGGGGGATACGCAGTATTTT.

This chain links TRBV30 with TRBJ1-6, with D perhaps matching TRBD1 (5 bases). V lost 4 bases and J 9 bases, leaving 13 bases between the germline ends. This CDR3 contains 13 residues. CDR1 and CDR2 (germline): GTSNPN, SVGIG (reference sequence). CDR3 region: CAWMGPIGSPLHF. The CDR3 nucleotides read TGTGCCTGGATGGGGCCCATCGGTTCACCCCTCCACTTT.

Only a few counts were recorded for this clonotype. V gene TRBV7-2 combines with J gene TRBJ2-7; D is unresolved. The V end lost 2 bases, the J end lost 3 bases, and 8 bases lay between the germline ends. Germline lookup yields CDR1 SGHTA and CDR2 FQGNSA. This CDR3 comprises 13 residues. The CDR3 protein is CASSLLGYYEQYF. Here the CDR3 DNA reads TGTGCCAGCAGCTTACTGGGGTACTACGAGCAGTACTTC.

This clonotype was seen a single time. The CDR3, as DNA: TGCGCCAGCAGCCAACAGAGGAATCAGCCCCAGCATTTT. This encodes CASSQQRNQPQHF. The chain recombines TRBV4-3 with TRBJ1-5; D not resolved. The CDR3 extends over 13 amino acids. Trimming stripped 2 bases from V and 4 bases from J, with 6 bases between. Germline loops: CDR1 LGHNA, CDR2 YSLEER.